This TCR beta chain was identified in a study of T cells expressing NK-cell markers (TCRdb year 2020). Study-wide context: TCR beta-chain repertoires were profiled in sorted CD3+CD56+NKG2C+, CD3+CD56+NKG2C- and CD3+CD56-NKG2C+ T-cell subsets from fewer than 10 donors. All eight donors whose samples were sequenced were randomly selected healthy volunteers, three of them men and five women. The libraries were sequenced on Illumina HiSeq 2000/2500, MiSeq or NextSeq, producing 2 x 150 bp reads. Seven of the eight sequenced donors were HCMV-seropositive and one was HCMV-seronegative. The investigation overall reported the following: Whether the expanded NKG2C-expressing T cell clones were specific for HCMV antigens remained unclear. Those dominant clonotypes were again the most abundant among CD3+CD56-NKG2C+ cells in four donors, at roughly 25-60.1%. In six donors, the dominant CD3+CD56+NKG2C+ clonotypes were found to rank among the top 10 CD8+ clonotypes and to make up roughly 1.0-7.5% of CD8+ T cells.

Including cysteine and phenylalanine, the CDR3 has 16 amino acids. Only the protein sequence is given. HCMV serostatus was determined by detecting HCMV-specific IgG in serum with a commercial ELISA kit. Ficoll density gradient centrifugation was used to isolate peripheral blood mononuclear cells from blood. Sequenced on an Illumina HiSeq 2000. The TCR beta cDNA libraries were made using 5'RACE template switching, a step that added both a universal primer site and unique molecular identifiers. Synthesis of cDNA was primed from the TCR beta constant segment and was followed by two consecutive PCR amplification steps. The authors' pipeline ran thus. MIGEC was used to demultiplex reads and group the reads by UMI, and MiTCR was used to assemble and quantify clonotypes. To remove erroneous sequences, TCR cDNA sequences were retained only when supported by two or more reads. The tcR package was used for downstream repertoire analysis, with clonotypes matched between fractions based on CDR3 nucleotide sequence plus V segment. VDJmatch was used to annotate antigen specificity against VDJdb, with one amino acid substitution in CDR3 allowed. With the reads reprocessed by TCRdb, a single entry stands for each CDR3 protein sequence and no DNA is reported. The V and J calls were not made by the authors but by TCRdb's processing. The sample's table lists a count of about 390,000 distinct CDR3 sequences. The ten top clones hold around 10% of the sample.

Comment on this clonotype: It lacks a known antigen.

The chain couples TRBV12-3 or TRBV12-4 to TRBJ2-7; no DNA is available, so the TRBD2 call from TCRdb remains unchecked. This clonotype was sampled from a woman between 50 and 59 years old in good health. Donor details come from another sample of the same person, matched by shared clones. The specimen was blood T cells: a sorted CD56 or NKG2C T cell subset, CD4+ or CD8+ T cells, or bulk PBMC T cells (not recorded which). The CDR3 protein: CASSPPHWRERYEQYF.